A selection of T cell receptor beta chains follows, all from one sample in a study of PD-1 blockade in classical Hodgkin lymphoma. Data came from immunoSEQ multiplex PCR; TCRdb stores just in-frame clones and leaves some out. The repertoire holds roughly 100,000 clones, with approximately 89% as singletons. The sample here was peripheral blood mononuclear cells (PBMCs), taken before the fourth cycle of nivolumab. The receptors derive from a human donor with classical Hodgkin lymphoma. CDR3s include the opening cysteine and the closing phenylalanine or tryptophan. The D gene is left open where the match is weak. The size entry is marked missing in some rows and otherwise reads once, few, many or a size class.

J gene | CDR3 length | clone size | V gene | D gene | CDR3 protein | CDR3 DNA
TRBJ1-5 | 13 | few | TRBV2 | NA | CASSDLNSQPQHF | TGTGCCAGCAGTGATCTTAACAGTCAGCCCCAGCATTTT
TRBJ2-2 | 13 | NA | TRBV5-6 | NA | CASSSLPTGELFF | TGTGCCAGCAGCTCTTTACCGACCGGGGAGCTGTTTTTT
TRBJ2-5 | 13 | NA | TRBV2 | NA | CASRRGQWETQYF | TGTGCCAGCAGACGAGGACAGTGGGAGACCCAGTACTTC
TRBJ2-6 | 13 | once | TRBV29-1 | NA | CSVDADGANVLTF | TGCAGCGTTGACGCGGATGGGGCCAACGTCCTGACTTTC
TRBJ2-3 | 13 | NA | TRBV6-1 | NA | CASRRDAPDTQYF | TGTGCCAGCAGGAGGGACGCCCCAGATACGCAGTATTTT
TRBJ2-5 | 14 | few | TRBV6-6 | TRBD1 | CASGGDRGQETQYF | TGTGCCAGCGGTGGGGACAGGGGGCAAGAGACCCAGTACTTC
TRBJ1-2 | 14 | NA | TRBV5-8 | NA | CASSLGQYLWGYTF | TGTGCCAGCAGCTTGGGACAATACCTCTGGGGCTACACCTTC
TRBJ2-3 | 14 | NA | TRBV5-4 | TRBD1 | CASRITGGTDTQYF | TGTGCCAGCAGGATTACAGGGGGCACAGATACGCAGTATTTT
TRBJ2-1 | 18 | NA | TRBV5-4 | TRBD2 | CASSLGVPLAGVGNEQFF | TGTGCCAGCAGCTTGGGGGTGCCGCTAGCGGGAGTAGGGAATGAGCAGTTCTTC
TRBJ1-1 | 14 | NA | TRBV19 | TRBD1 | CASSPTGGSTEAFF | TGTGCCAGTAGCCCGACAGGGGGGAGTACTGAAGCTTTCTTT
TRBJ2-7 | 14 | NA | TRBV28 | NA | CASSDEQDSYEQYF | TGTGCCAGCAGCGATGAACAGGACTCCTACGAGCAGTACTTC